These T cell receptor beta chains were read from a single sample in a study of CD8+CD57+ T cells in acquired aplastic anemia. TCRdb ran MiXCR on the reads and lists one entry per CDR3 protein. There are about 64,000 distinct CDR3 sequences in the sample; about 50% occur only once, and 2% to 3% lies in the top ten. What was sequenced was sorted CD4+, CD8+, or CD8+CD57+ T cells (not recorded which) from PBMCs. The receptors shown here come from a human donor in good health, serving as a control. Both conserved end residues are part of each CDR3. D genes are given only for firm matches. Clone size is not always given. Where it is, it says once, few, many or a class for expanded clones.

D gene: -; V gene: TRBV25-1; clone size: -; J gene: TRBJ2-7; CDR3 DNA: TGTGCCACCAAGACACCCGGGAGCGACGAGCAGTACTTC; CDR3 protein: CATKTPGSDEQYF
D gene: -; V gene: TRBV24-1; clone size: -; J gene: TRBJ2-7; CDR3 DNA: TGTGCCACCAGGGCCGGGACTGAGAGCTCCTACGAGCAGTACTTC; CDR3 protein: CATRAGTESSYEQYF
D gene: -; V gene: TRBV19; clone size: -; J gene: TRBJ2-7; CDR3 DNA: TGTGCCAGCGCCGTGGGCGACTCCTACGAGCAGTACTTC; CDR3 protein: CASAVGDSYEQYF
D gene: TRBD2; V gene: TRBV29-1; clone size: medium-sized; J gene: TRBJ2-7; CDR3 DNA: TGCAGCGTTGAAGGACTAGCGGGGCCCTGGCAGTACTTC; CDR3 protein: CSVEGLAGPWQYF
D gene: -; V gene: TRBV29-1; clone size: few; J gene: TRBJ2-1; CDR3 DNA: TGCAGGCGCGAGAATAGCTCCTACAATGAGCAGTTCTTC; CDR3 protein: CRRENSSYNEQFF
D gene: -; V gene: TRBV5-1; clone size: many; J gene: TRBJ2-1; CDR3 DNA: TGCGCCAGCAGCTTGGGTGGCGGGATCACCTACAATGAGCAGTTCTTC; CDR3 protein: CASSLGGGITYNEQFF
D gene: -; V gene: TRBV29-1; clone size: many; J gene: TRBJ1-4; CDR3 DNA: TGCAGCGTTAAGAAAGGGGATACTGAAAAACTGTTTTTT; CDR3 protein: CSVKKGDTEKLFF
D gene: -; V gene: TRBV10-2; clone size: -; J gene: TRBJ2-5; CDR3 DNA: TGCGCCAGCCGACCCGGGGCGCAAGAGACCCAGTACTTC; CDR3 protein: CASRPGAQETQYF
D gene: TRBD1; V gene: TRBV6-5; clone size: -; J gene: TRBJ1-1; CDR3 DNA: TGTGCCAGCAGTTCTCCGGACAGGGCGAACACTGAAGCTTTCTTT; CDR3 protein: CASSSPDRANTEAFF
D gene: -; V gene: TRBV20-1; clone size: many; J gene: TRBJ1-5; CDR3 DNA: TGCAGTGTCGGGACAAAAGGAGGTCAGCCCCAGCATTTT; CDR3 protein: CSVGTKGGQPQHF
D gene: -; V gene: TRBV29-1; clone size: -; J gene: TRBJ1-2; CDR3 DNA: TGCAGCGCCGAGACGGATTATGGCTACACCTTC; CDR3 protein: CSAETDYGYTF
D gene: -; V gene: TRBV12-3/TRBV12-4; clone size: -; J gene: TRBJ1-6; CDR3 DNA: TGTGCCAGCGGGGTCGGCTCACCCCTCCACTTT; CDR3 protein: CASGVGSPLHF
D gene: -; V gene: TRBV19; clone size: -; J gene: TRBJ1-5; CDR3 DNA: TGTGCCAGTACGAGGCGGGGGGAACGCAATCAGCCCCAGCATTTT; CDR3 protein: CASTRRGERNQPQHF
D gene: TRBD1; V gene: TRBV7-2; clone size: -; J gene: TRBJ1-2; CDR3 DNA: TGTGCCAGCAGCTCGGGACAGGGCGGTAACTATGGCTACACCTTC; CDR3 protein: CASSSGQGGNYGYTF
D gene: TRBD2; V gene: TRBV12-3/TRBV12-4; clone size: -; J gene: TRBJ2-7; CDR3 DNA: TGTGCCAGCAGCCGGGGGACTAGCGGAGGCACCTACGAGCAGTACTTC; CDR3 protein: CASSRGTSGGTYEQYF
D gene: -; V gene: TRBV2; clone size: -; J gene: TRBJ2-7; CDR3 DNA: TGTGCCAGCAGTGGCGGCCGTATAGCCTACGAGCAGTACTTC; CDR3 protein: CASSGGRIAYEQYF
D gene: -; V gene: TRBV20-1; clone size: -; J gene: TRBJ2-7; CDR3 DNA: TGCAGTGCCACAACCGGACAGTTAGAGGATGAAGAGCAGTACTTC; CDR3 protein: CSATTGQLEDEEQYF
D gene: -; V gene: TRBV7-9; clone size: -; J gene: TRBJ2-7; CDR3 DNA: TGTGCCAGCAGTCTTCTAGCAACCGAGCAGTACTTC; CDR3 protein: CASSLLATEQYF
D gene: TRBD2; V gene: TRBV20-1; clone size: -; J gene: TRBJ2-1; CDR3 DNA: TGCAGTGCTTATACCGGGACTAGGAGGAACAATGAGCAGTTCTTC; CDR3 protein: CSAYTGTRRNNEQFF
D gene: -; V gene: TRBV29-1; clone size: once; J gene: TRBJ2-1; CDR3 DNA: TGCAGCTTGGTGGTGGGGGGAGGCCCTTATAATGAGCAGTTCTTC; CDR3 protein: CSLVVGGGPYNEQFF
D gene: TRBD1; V gene: TRBV19; clone size: once; J gene: TRBJ1-6; CDR3 DNA: TGTGCCAGTACCCCGGGACAGGGGCGCACGAAAAATTCACCCCTCCACTTT; CDR3 protein: CASTPGQGRTKNSPLHF
D gene: TRBD1; V gene: TRBV7-2; clone size: -; J gene: TRBJ1-4; CDR3 DNA: TGTGCCAGCAGGAGACAGGGGGCAAGGGAAAAACTGTTTTTT; CDR3 protein: CASRRQGAREKLFF
D gene: -; V gene: TRBV24-1; clone size: -; J gene: TRBJ2-5; CDR3 DNA: TGTGCCACCAGTGTAAGGGGGCAGGGAGGGGAGACCCAGTACTTC; CDR3 protein: CATSVRGQGGETQYF
D gene: -; V gene: TRBV2; clone size: many; J gene: TRBJ2-2; CDR3 DNA: TGTGCCAGCACTGGGGGAAGGTCCGGGGAGCTGTTTTTT; CDR3 protein: CASTGGRSGELFF
D gene: -; V gene: TRBV20-1; clone size: many; J gene: TRBJ2-5; CDR3 DNA: TGCAGTGCTAGAGTCGGGCAAGAGACCCAGTACTTC; CDR3 protein: CSARVGQETQYF
D gene: TRBD1; V gene: TRBV5-1; clone size: -; J gene: TRBJ2-7; CDR3 DNA: TGCGCCAGCAGCTTGGCGAGGACAGGGGGCGACTACGAGCAGTACTTC; CDR3 protein: CASSLARTGGDYEQYF
D gene: TRBD1; V gene: TRBV2; clone size: -; J gene: TRBJ1-5; CDR3 DNA: TGTGCCAGCAGACGGAGATCCGACAGGGGACATCTTAGCAATCAGCCCCAGCATTTT; CDR3 protein: CASRRRSDRGHLSNQPQHF
D gene: TRBD1; V gene: TRBV2; clone size: -; J gene: TRBJ1-6; CDR3 DNA: TGTGCCAGCAGATCGGACAGGGTTAATTCACCCCTCCACTTT; CDR3 protein: CASRSDRVNSPLHF
D gene: -; V gene: TRBV11-1; clone size: -; J gene: TRBJ1-6; CDR3 DNA: TGTGCCAGCAGCTTAGGTTTTCTCGAGAACTATAATTCACCCCTCCACTTT; CDR3 protein: CASSLGFLENYNSPLHF
D gene: TRBD1; V gene: TRBV2; clone size: -; J gene: TRBJ1-5; CDR3 DNA: TGTGCCAGCTCTCCAGACAGGGAGTTCAATCAGCCCCAGCATTTT; CDR3 protein: CASSPDREFNQPQHF
D gene: TRBD1; V gene: TRBV10-3; clone size: -; J gene: TRBJ2-5; CDR3 DNA: TGTGCCACTTACCCCGGGACAGGGGGAGAGACCCAGTACTTC; CDR3 protein: CATYPGTGGETQYF
D gene: TRBD1; V gene: TRBV5-4; clone size: many; J gene: TRBJ1-4; CDR3 DNA: TGTGCCAGCAGCTTGGTGGGACAGGGGATTATTAATGAAAAACTGTTTTTT; CDR3 protein: CASSLVGQGIINEKLFF
D gene: TRBD1; V gene: TRBV4-2; clone size: -; J gene: TRBJ2-2; CDR3 DNA: TGTGCCAGCAGTCATTCGACCAGCAGCCAAAAGGACAGGGGTAGAACCGGGGAGCTGTTTTTT; CDR3 protein: CASSHSTSSQKDRGRTGELFF
D gene: -; V gene: TRBV20-1; clone size: few; J gene: TRBJ1-1; CDR3 DNA: TGCAGTGCTAGTCTCAGGGACACTGAAGCTTTCTTT; CDR3 protein: CSASLRDTEAFF
D gene: -; V gene: TRBV10-3; clone size: -; J gene: TRBJ2-5; CDR3 DNA: TGTGCCATCAGTGAACTCCTCAGGGGCAGTGGGGAGACCCAGTACTTC; CDR3 protein: CAISELLRGSGETQYF
D gene: -; V gene: TRBV4-1; clone size: many; J gene: TRBJ1-1; CDR3 DNA: TGCGCCAGCAGCGCTATATCGGGCACTGAAGCTTTCTTT; CDR3 protein: CASSAISGTEAFF
D gene: TRBD2; V gene: TRBV6-1; clone size: many; J gene: TRBJ2-7; CDR3 DNA: TGTGCCAGCAGTGAAGCCCTAGCGGGAGGAAACGAGCAGTACTTC; CDR3 protein: CASSEALAGGNEQYF
D gene: -; V gene: TRBV20-1; clone size: many; J gene: TRBJ1-6; CDR3 DNA: TGCAGTGCTAGAAAGGACCCCGCCAGGGACAATTCACCCCTCCACTTT; CDR3 protein: CSARKDPARDNSPLHF
D gene: -; V gene: TRBV7-2; clone size: -; J gene: TRBJ1-1; CDR3 DNA: TGTGCCAGCAGCTTAGGACAGGTGAACACTGAAGCTTTCTTT; CDR3 protein: CASSLGQVNTEAFF
D gene: TRBD2; V gene: TRBV7-2; clone size: many; J gene: TRBJ2-2; CDR3 DNA: TGTGCCAGCAGCTTAAGAGGGAGGGCCTTCGGGGAGCTGTTTTTT; CDR3 protein: CASSLRGRAFGELFF
D gene: -; V gene: TRBV9; clone size: -; J gene: TRBJ1-5; CDR3 DNA: TGTGCCAGCAGGCAGGGTAGCAATCAGCCCCAGCATTTT; CDR3 protein: CASRQGSNQPQHF
D gene: -; V gene: TRBV7-9; clone size: -; J gene: TRBJ1-1; CDR3 DNA: TGTGCCAGCAGCTTCGGTAGGGGGGTGAACACTGAAGCTTTCTTT; CDR3 protein: CASSFGRGVNTEAFF
D gene: TRBD1; V gene: TRBV24-1; clone size: -; J gene: TRBJ2-1; CDR3 DNA: TGTGCCACCAGTGGGACAGGGGAATACAATGAGCAGTTCTTC; CDR3 protein: CATSGTGEYNEQFF
D gene: TRBD1; V gene: TRBV20-1; clone size: many; J gene: TRBJ2-1; CDR3 DNA: TGCAGTGCTAGAGATGTAGGGGACAGGCCCTACAATGAGCAGTTCTTC; CDR3 protein: CSARDVGDRPYNEQFF
D gene: -; V gene: TRBV29-1; clone size: -; J gene: TRBJ2-7; CDR3 DNA: TGCAGCGTCGAGGGGGACGGGTGGTACGAGCAGTACTTC; CDR3 protein: CSVEGDGWYEQYF
D gene: -; V gene: TRBV12-3/TRBV12-4; clone size: -; J gene: TRBJ2-2; CDR3 DNA: TGTGCCAGCAGTCCGGACAGGGAGCTGTTTTTT; CDR3 protein: CASSPDRELFF
D gene: -; V gene: TRBV19; clone size: -; J gene: TRBJ2-7; CDR3 DNA: TGTGCCAGTAGTAAAATAGATGGGGCTTCCGAGCAGTACTTC; CDR3 protein: CASSKIDGASEQYF
D gene: TRBD2; V gene: TRBV7-3; clone size: many; J gene: TRBJ2-1; CDR3 DNA: TGTGCCAGCAGCCCCAGGACTAGCGGGACCTACAATGAGCAGTTCTTC; CDR3 protein: CASSPRTSGTYNEQFF
D gene: -; V gene: TRBV28; clone size: -; J gene: TRBJ1-2; CDR3 DNA: TGTGCCAGCAGTCCCTCCCGTCGCTATGGCTACACCTTC; CDR3 protein: CASSPSRRYGYTF
D gene: TRBD2; V gene: TRBV10-3; clone size: -; J gene: TRBJ2-7; CDR3 DNA: TGTGCCATCAGTGATGCGGGAGTGGGGTCCTACGAGCAGTACTTC; CDR3 protein: CAISDAGVGSYEQYF
D gene: -; V gene: TRBV24-1; clone size: medium-sized; J gene: TRBJ1-2; CDR3 DNA: TGTGCCACCAGTGATGGTACAGCTTATGGCTACACCTTC; CDR3 protein: CATSDGTAYGYTF
D gene: TRBD2; V gene: TRBV7-8; clone size: many; J gene: TRBJ2-5; CDR3 DNA: TGTGCCAGCAGCTTAAGCGGGAGTGGTGTGGAGACCCAGTACTTC; CDR3 protein: CASSLSGSGVETQYF
D gene: -; V gene: TRBV7-8; clone size: once; J gene: TRBJ2-3; CDR3 DNA: TGTGCCAGCAGCCTGTCCCTGGGGGATACGCAGTATTTT; CDR3 protein: CASSLSLGDTQYF
D gene: -; V gene: TRBV15; clone size: once; J gene: TRBJ2-5; CDR3 DNA: TGTGCCACCAGCGGGAGGGGGCAAGAGACCCAGTACTTC; CDR3 protein: CATSGRGQETQYF